This passage covers 15 T cell receptor beta chains from one sample sequenced in a study of cytomegalovirus exposure and HLA in healthy donors. Primers: 60 Vbeta forward and 13 Jbeta reverse. Measured with immunoSEQ multiplex PCR; TCRdb has only the in-frame clones, and not every one. The data contain about 85,000 clones, more than 60% of them singletons. Sequenced sample: PBMCs. All receptors come from a boy between 10 and 17 years old in good health and CMV-seronegative.

V and J are TRBV4-2 and TRBJ2-1, with 7 nucleotides matching TRBD1. J lost 14 bases, V lost 1 base, and 2 bases had no gene match. Looked up from germline, CDR1 is LGHNA and CDR2 is YNFKEQ. The CDR3 runs to 11 residues. The CDR3 region has the DNA TGTGCCAGCAGCCAAGGACAGGGTGAGTTCTTC. Protein sequence: CASSQGQGEFF.

This clone was seen only once. The J gene is TRBJ2-5, the V gene TRBV18, with TRBD2 identical over 7 bases. Germline V gene data show CDR1 as KGHSH and CDR2 as LQKENI. J was trimmed by 1 base and V by 2 bases; bases with no gene match: 1. The CDR3 spans 14 residues. CDR3 in amino acids: CASSPGRGQETQYF. Here the CDR3 DNA reads TGTGCCAGCTCACCAGGGAGGGGCCAAGAGACCCAGTACTTC.

The chain is built from TRBV7-6 and TRBJ1-1, with D possibly TRBD1 on 5 matching bases. This CDR3 region has 16 residues. The V gene's germline CDR1 is SGHVS and CDR2 FNYEAQ. V was trimmed by 5 bases and J by 4 bases, leaving 20 bases between them. The CDR3 DNA reads as TGTGCCAGCAGCCAGGAGCCGGGGGGAGGCGGCACTGAAGCTTTCTTT. It encodes CASSQEPGGGGTEAFF.

CDR3 loop: CASSRWPSKDTAEAFF. For the CDR3, the DNA is TGCGCCAGCAGCCGATGGCCAAGCAAGGACACGGCTGAAGCTTTCTTT. V gene TRBV4-3 combines with J gene TRBJ1-1, with a possible D match to TRBD1 (5 bases). CDR3 size: 16 residues. V lost 4 bases, J lost 6 bases, and 21 bases lay in between. Germline CDR1 and CDR2: LGHNA and YSLEER.

The chain is built from TRBV30 and TRBJ2-5, with TRBD1 matching 9 bases. The CDR3 extends over 13 amino acids. CDR1 and CDR2 from the germline V gene are GTSNPN and SVGIG (reference sequence). The trim removed 5 bases at V and 1 base at J, leaving 2 bases unmatched. The CDR3 DNA reads as TGTGCCTGGGACAGGGGGGTCCAAGAGACCCAGTACTTC. Translated: CAWDRGVQETQYF.

The chain is built from TRBV28 and TRBJ2-3, with D possibly TRBD2 on 5 matching bases. The V gene lost 4 bases and the J gene lost 1 base, with 12 bases spanning the gap. CDR1 is MDHEN, CDR2 SYDVKM, per germline. The CDR3 is made up of 15 amino acids. The CDR3 reads CASSSAGFGTDTQYF. In DNA, the CDR3 is TGTGCCAGCAGTTCCGCGGGTTTCGGCACAGATACGCAGTATTTT.

A single count supports this clone. V and J are TRBV13 and TRBJ1-1, with TRBD1 as a possible D gene (5 bases). V lost 5 bases and J lost 3, with 7 bases in between. The CDR3 loop spans 12 amino acids. Germline-derived CDR1 and CDR2 are PRHDT and FYEKMQ (reference sequence). CDR3 bases: TGTGCCAGCAGCGGGGGGGACACTGAAGCTTTCTTT. Its protein product is CASSGGDTEAFF.

The sample holds a few counts of this clone. The chain links TRBV5-1 to TRBJ1-1; the D gene is possibly TRBD1 (6 bases). The CDR3 sequence is 14 residues long. CDR1 SGHRS and CDR2 YFSETQ come from the germline V gene. V was shortened by 0 bases and J by 6 bases, with 12 bases between the two germline ends. DNA of the CDR3: TGCGCCAGCAGCTTGGACAGGGTATCTGCTGAAGCTTTCTTT. Its translation is CASSLDRVSAEAFF. Based on the CDR3 plus reference TRBV5-1 and TRBJ1-1, the full variable domain is KAGVTQTPRYLIKTRGQQVTLSCSPISGHRSVSWYQQTPGQGLQFLFEYFSETQRNKGNFPGRFSGRQFSNSRSEMNVSTLELGDSALYLCASSLDRVSAEAFFGQGTRLTVV.

The chain employs TRBV7-6 and TRBJ2-3; 10 bases agree with TRBD2. Germline-derived CDR1 and CDR2 are SGHVS and FNYEAQ. Germline trimming cut 5 bases from V and 1 base from J; bases unmatched to any gene: 6. The CDR3 has 16 amino acids. CDR3: CASSARLAGGTDTQYF. CDR3 nucleotide sequence: TGTGCCAGCAGCGCCCGACTAGCGGGTGGCACAGATACGCAGTATTTT.

This chain joins TRBV7-9 and TRBJ1-1; maybe TRBD1 (5 bases). Germline V CDR1 and CDR2: SEHNR, FQNEAQ (reference sequence). Trimming stripped 5 bases from V and 1 base from J, with 14 bases between. The CDR3 runs to 15 residues. CDR3 coding DNA: TGTGCCAGCAGCACCTGGGGCAGTGAGAACACTGAAGCTTTCTTT. Translation gives CASSTWGSENTEAFF.

Here the CDR3 DNA reads TGTGCCAGCAGTTTGACAGGAGATGGCTACACCTTC. Protein: CASSLTGDGYTF. This sequence joins TRBV27 and TRBJ1-2; possible D gene TRBD1, 6 bases. Trimming stripped 3 bases from V and 6 bases from J, with 8 bases between. The CDR3 contains 12 residues. Per the germline V gene, CDR1 is MNHEY and CDR2 is SMNVEV (reference sequence).

The chain links TRBV7-6 to TRBJ2-3; 8 bases align to TRBD2. Trimming took 3 bases from V and 6 from J; bases not matched to a gene: 8. Germline-derived CDR1 and CDR2 are SGHVS and FNYEAQ. The CDR3 is 15 amino acids. The CDR3 DNA follows: TGTGCCAGCAGCTTTTCTAGCGGGTCCCGGGATACGCAGTATTTT. It codes for CASSFSSGSRDTQYF.

The V gene is TRBV25-1, the J gene TRBJ1-4, with D possibly matching TRBD1 (6 bases). The germline V and J ends were trimmed by 8 bases and 2 bases, with 15 bases remaining between them. Germline assignment: CDR1 MGHDK and CDR2 SYGVNS. This CDR3 region has 15 residues. In DNA, the CDR3 is TGTGCCAGCGGCTGGGGACAAGGGACTAATGAAAAACTGTTTTTT. It specifies CASGWGQGTNEKLFF.

The rearrangement links TRBV7-2 to TRBJ2-3; TRBD2 agrees at 9 bases. The CDR3 has 14 amino acids. Germline lookup yields CDR1 SGHTA and CDR2 FQGNSA. J was trimmed by 6 bases and V by 4 bases; bases with no gene match: 5. For the CDR3, the DNA is TGTGCCAGCAGCTCAGCGGGGGGTCTCGATACGCAGTATTTT. Its translation is CASSSAGGLDTQYF.

J is TRBJ2-6 and V is TRBV14; D possibly corresponds to TRBD1 (6 bases). Germline loops: CDR1 SGHDN, CDR2 FVKESK. The CDR3 is made up of 15 amino acids. Between the trimmed V and J ends, which lost 6 bases and 4 bases, there was a span of 13 bases. CDR3 DNA sequence: TGTGCCAGCAGATTTACAGGGTCCGGGGCCAACGTCCTGACTTTC. Its translation is CASRFTGSGANVLTF.